This entry concerns a single T cell receptor beta chain. This clonotype showed up just a few times. It has no known antigen specificity. Within one base of it there is no much larger clone, and no base qualities were kept. V loses 5 bases at its end and J loses 2 bases; junction bases beyond the gene matches: 4. CDR1 and CDR2 are read off the germline V gene as SGHTA and FQGNSA. The CDR3 holds 15 amino acids from the cysteine to the phenylalanine. Only the CDR3 DNA stays, 45 bases, in frame from base 1. Per the publication, the treatment or condition label means: live attenuated yellow fever vaccine strain. PBMCs were isolated from peripheral blood using a standard Ficoll-Paque protocol. Dynabeads CD4 and CD8 positive selection kits were used to isolate the CD4 and CD8 T-cell fractions. RNA was extracted with TriZol from bulk PBMCs, CD4 and CD8 fractions, and dextramer-positive and dextramer-negative fractions.

The data derive from a study of T cells after yellow fever vaccination (dated by TCRdb to the late 2010s). About the investigation overall: The SMART-Seq v4 Ultra Low Input RNA kit was used to prepare libraries from fractions with low cell numbers. To follow T-cell clones before and after both primary and booster YFV17D yellow fever vaccination, bulk TCR alpha and beta repertoires underwent longitudinal sequencing. The cohort comprised two healthy male donors, one aged 18 to 29 and one aged 30 to 40 years. Bulk PBMC replicates and cell subsets were isolated from blood drawn at multiple timepoints before and after both primary and secondary immunization.

General findings and caveats noted by the study authors: Computational filtering was needed because FACS-sorted repertoires could contain abundant contaminating clonotypes from the bulk population. The secondary T-cell response was weaker than the primary response but faster, peaking on day 5 instead of day 15. The study included only a couple of donors, which limits how far the findings can be generalized. A small fraction of clonotypes appeared in both the CD4 and CD8 compartments, likely as a result of convergent recombination. After the booster, most clones that had expanded after primary vaccination were detected again (nearly 98% of CD4 and 88% of CD8), suggesting broad maintenance of memory.

Sequenced using an Illumina NovaSeq 6000. Synthesis of TCR cDNA relied on 5'RACE template switching, a step that introduced a universal primer site along with unique molecular identifiers. Priming for cDNA synthesis came from both the TCR alpha and TCR beta constant segments. Library amplification involved two PCR steps, and the second step added sample barcodes and sequencing adapters. Sequencing of libraries was performed on Illumina HiSeq 2500 (2x100 bp) or NovaSeq (2x150 bp). On the authors' methods: Demultiplexing of reads and collapsing into UMI consensus sequences were performed with MIGEC, and V(D)J alignment was carried out with MiXCR. Clonotypes responding to the vaccine were identified with edgeR on replicate PBMC samples, with the criteria of FDR below 0.01 and a log2 fold change above 5 up to day 15. Bulk clonotypes were assigned CD4 or CD8 identity according to which sequenced CD4 or CD8 repertoire held them at higher abundance. TCRdb ran its own pipeline on the public reads, namely fastp trimming at Q25 and MiXCR clone calling, and kept in-frame beta chains. Here each entry gathers all rows of one CDR3 protein and keeps the most common genes and DNA. Clone size and V and J calls follow TCRdb, not the original study. Across this sample there are some 320,000 distinct CDR3 sequences, with around 11% seen only once. The top ten constitute 3% to 4% of the sample.

The input for sequencing was CD4+ T cells sorted from PBMCs, taken 45 days after the yellow fever booster vaccination. This TCR derives from a man between 18 and 35 years old who received the YFV17D yellow fever vaccine. The rearranged segments are TRBV7-2 and TRBJ2-3, and 10 bases in between align with TRBD1. The nucleotide sequence reads as follows: TGTGCCAGCAGCAGACAGGGGGCGACCACAGATACGCAGTATTTT. This codes for CASSRQGATTDTQYF.